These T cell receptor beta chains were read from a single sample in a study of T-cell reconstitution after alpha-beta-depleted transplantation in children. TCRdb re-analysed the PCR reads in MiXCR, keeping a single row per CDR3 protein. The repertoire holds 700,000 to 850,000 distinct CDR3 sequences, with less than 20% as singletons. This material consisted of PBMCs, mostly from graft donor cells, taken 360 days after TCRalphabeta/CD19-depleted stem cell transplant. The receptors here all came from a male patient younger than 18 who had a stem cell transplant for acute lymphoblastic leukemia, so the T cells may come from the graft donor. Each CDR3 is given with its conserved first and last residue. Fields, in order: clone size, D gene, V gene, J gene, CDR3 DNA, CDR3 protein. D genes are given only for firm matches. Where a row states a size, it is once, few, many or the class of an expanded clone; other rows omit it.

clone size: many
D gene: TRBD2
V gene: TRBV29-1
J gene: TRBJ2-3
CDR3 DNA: TGCAGCGTGACGACTAGCGGGAGTGTCACAGATACGCAGTATTTT
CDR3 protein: CSVTTSGSVTDTQYF

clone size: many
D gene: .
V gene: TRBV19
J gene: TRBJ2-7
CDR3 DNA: TGTGCCAGTGGGGAGGGACAGCCGTACGAGCAGTACTTC
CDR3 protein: CASGEGQPYEQYF

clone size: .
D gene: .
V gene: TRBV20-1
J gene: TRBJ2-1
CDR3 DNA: TGCAGTGCTTTCCGGGACTTATCCTACAATGAGCAGTTCTTC
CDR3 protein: CSAFRDLSYNEQFF

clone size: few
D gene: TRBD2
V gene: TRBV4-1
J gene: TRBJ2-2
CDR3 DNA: TGCGCCAGCAGCCTACTGACTAGCGTTAACACCGGGGAGCTGTTTTTT
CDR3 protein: CASSLLTSVNTGELFF

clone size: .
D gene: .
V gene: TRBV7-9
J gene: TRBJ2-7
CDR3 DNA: TGTGCCAGCATCCTTAGCGGCCCGACCTACGAGCAGTACTTC
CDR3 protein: CASILSGPTYEQYF

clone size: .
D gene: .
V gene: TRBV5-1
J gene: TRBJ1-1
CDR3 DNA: TGCGCCAGCAGCTTGTCCTCAGGGGCGGGCACTGAAGCTTTCTTT
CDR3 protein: CASSLSSGAGTEAFF

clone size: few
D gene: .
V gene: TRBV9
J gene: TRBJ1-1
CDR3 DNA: TGTGCCAGCTCGAGACAGCATAACACTGAAGCTTTCTTT
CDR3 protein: CASSRQHNTEAFF

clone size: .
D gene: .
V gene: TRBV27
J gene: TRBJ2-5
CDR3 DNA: TGTGCCAGCAAAGGGCAGGTGAAGGCTCCCCAAGAGACCCAGTACTTC
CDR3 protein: CASKGQVKAPQETQYF

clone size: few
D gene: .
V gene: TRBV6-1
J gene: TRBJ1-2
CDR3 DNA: TGTGCCAGCAGCAACGGGGGGTCGAATGGCTACACCTTC
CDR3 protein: CASSNGGSNGYTF

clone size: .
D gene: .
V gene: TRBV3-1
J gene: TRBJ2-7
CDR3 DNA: TGTGCCAGCAGCCAAGGCAGGCGATCCTACGAGCAGTACTTC
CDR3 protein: CASSQGRRSYEQYF

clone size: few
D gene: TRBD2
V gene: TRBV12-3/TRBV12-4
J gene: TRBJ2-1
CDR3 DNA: TGTGCCAGCAGTTTCCCGCCGTGGGCTAGCGGCCTCTCCTACAATGAGCAGTTCTTC
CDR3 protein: CASSFPPWASGLSYNEQFF

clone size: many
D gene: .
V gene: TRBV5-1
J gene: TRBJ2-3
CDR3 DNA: TGCGCCAGCCTGGCAGCAGATACGCAGTATTTT
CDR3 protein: CASLAADTQYF

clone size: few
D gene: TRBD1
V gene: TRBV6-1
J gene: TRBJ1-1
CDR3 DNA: TGTGCCACCCAGAGGGGGCTAGCTTTGGGAACTGAAGCTTTCTTT
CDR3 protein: CATQRGLALGTEAFF

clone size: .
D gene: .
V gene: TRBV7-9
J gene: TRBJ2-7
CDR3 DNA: TGTGCCAGCAGCTTATCCCTAGGACGGGCGAGCTCCTACGAGCAGTACTTC
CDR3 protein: CASSLSLGRASSYEQYF

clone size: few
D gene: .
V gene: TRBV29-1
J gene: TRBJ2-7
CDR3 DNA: TGCAGCGTTGAAGATCGAGGGGACCCCTCCTACGAGCAGTACTTC
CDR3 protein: CSVEDRGDPSYEQYF

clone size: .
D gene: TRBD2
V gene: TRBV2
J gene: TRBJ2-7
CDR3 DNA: TGTGCCAGCAGGATCAGGACTAGCGGAGCCTACGAGCAGTACTTC
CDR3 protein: CASRIRTSGAYEQYF

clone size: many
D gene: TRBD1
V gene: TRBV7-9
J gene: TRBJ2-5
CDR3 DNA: TGTGCCAGCAGCGCCCAGGGACAGGTCGGGAAGACCCAGTACTTC
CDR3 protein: CASSAQGQVGKTQYF

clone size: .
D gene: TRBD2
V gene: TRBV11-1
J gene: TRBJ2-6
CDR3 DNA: TGTGCCAGCAGCTCAATGAGGACTAGCGGGAGGCGGCTACCTGGGGCCAACGTCCTGACTTTC
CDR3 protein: CASSSMRTSGRRLPGANVLTF

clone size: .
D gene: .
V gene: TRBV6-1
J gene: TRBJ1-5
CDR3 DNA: TGTGCCAGCAGGACCCTTTTTGTCAGGGGAAATCAGCCCCAGCATTTT
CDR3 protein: CASRTLFVRGNQPQHF

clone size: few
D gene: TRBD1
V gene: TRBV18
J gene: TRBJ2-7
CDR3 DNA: TGTGCCAGCTCACTCCGGGACAGGGAAGTCAACGAGCAGTACTTC
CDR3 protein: CASSLRDREVNEQYF

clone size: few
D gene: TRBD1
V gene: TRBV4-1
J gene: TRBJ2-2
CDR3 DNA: TGCGCCAGCAGCCCCCTCCGGACAGGGATCGGGATCGAAATCGGGGAGCTGTTTTTT
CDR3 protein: CASSPLRTGIGIEIGELFF

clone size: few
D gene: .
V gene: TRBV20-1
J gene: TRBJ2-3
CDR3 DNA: TGCAGTGCCGTCGTAAAGAGGATCACAGATACGCAGTATTTT
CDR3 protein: CSAVVKRITDTQYF

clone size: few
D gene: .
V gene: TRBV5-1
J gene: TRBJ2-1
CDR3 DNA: TGCGCCAGCAGCCCTTCACAGGGTTACAATGAGCAGTTCTTC
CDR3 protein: CASSPSQGYNEQFF

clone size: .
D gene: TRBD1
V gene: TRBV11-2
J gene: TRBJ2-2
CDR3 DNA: TGTGCCAGCAGCTTAGATCCCCTTAGTCTGCCTTTCAGGGGGCTTAACACCGGGGAGCTGTTTTTT
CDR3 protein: CASSLDPLSLPFRGLNTGELFF

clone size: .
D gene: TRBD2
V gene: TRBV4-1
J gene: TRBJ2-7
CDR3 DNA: TGCGCCAGCAGCCATCATAAAGCGGGAAACTACGAGCAGTACTTC
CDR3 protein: CASSHHKAGNYEQYF

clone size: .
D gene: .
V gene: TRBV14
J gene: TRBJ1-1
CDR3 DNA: TGTGCCAGCAGCCAAGAGGTTCGGGCGGCCTGGGCTTTCTTT
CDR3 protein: CASSQEVRAAWAFF

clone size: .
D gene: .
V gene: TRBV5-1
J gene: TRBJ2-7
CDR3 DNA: TGCGCCAGCAGCTTACCGGGATTTCACGAGCAGTACTTC
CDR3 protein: CASSLPGFHEQYF

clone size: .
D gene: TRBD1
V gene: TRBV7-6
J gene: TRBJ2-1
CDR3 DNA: TGTGCCAGCAGCTTTTATTCCCTACAGGGGAATGAGCAGTTCTTC
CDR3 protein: CASSFYSLQGNEQFF

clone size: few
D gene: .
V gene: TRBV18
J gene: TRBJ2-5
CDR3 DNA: TGTGCCAGCTCGCCCGCGGGCAGCCAAGAGACCCAGTACTTC
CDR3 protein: CASSPAGSQETQYF

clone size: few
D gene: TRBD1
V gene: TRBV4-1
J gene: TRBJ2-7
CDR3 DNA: TGCGCCAGCAGCCGATGGAACATGAAGGACAGGAGTGGCGAGCAGTACTTC
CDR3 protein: CASSRWNMKDRSGEQYF

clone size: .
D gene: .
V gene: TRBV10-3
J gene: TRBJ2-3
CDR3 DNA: TGTGCCATCGATCCGGGGGCTGGCACAGATACGCAGTATTTT
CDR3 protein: CAIDPGAGTDTQYF

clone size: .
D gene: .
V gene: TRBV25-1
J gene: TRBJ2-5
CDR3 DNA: TGTGCCAGCAGTGAATTGGAGGAGGAGGGTCAAGAGACCCAGTACTTC
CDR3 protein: CASSELEEEGQETQYF

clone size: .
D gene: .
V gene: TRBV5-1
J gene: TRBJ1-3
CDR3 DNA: TGCGCCAGCAGCTTGGCAGGGGAAAACACCATATATTTT
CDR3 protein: CASSLAGENTIYF

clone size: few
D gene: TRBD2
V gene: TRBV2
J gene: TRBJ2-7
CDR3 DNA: TGTGCCAGCAGTGATAGCGGGAGGCTCTTCTCCTACGAGCAGTACTTC
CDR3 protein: CASSDSGRLFSYEQYF

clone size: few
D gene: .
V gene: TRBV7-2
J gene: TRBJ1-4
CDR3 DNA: TGTGCCAGCCGGAACCCCGGTGAAAAACTGTTTTTT
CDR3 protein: CASRNPGEKLFF

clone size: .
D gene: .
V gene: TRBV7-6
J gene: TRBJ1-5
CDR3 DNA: TGTGCCAGCAGCGCTTCCCCAGGGGGCAATCAGCCCCAGCATTTT
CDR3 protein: CASSASPGGNQPQHF

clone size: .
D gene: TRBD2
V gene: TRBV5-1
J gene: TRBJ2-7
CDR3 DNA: TGCGCCAGCAACCTCCTCCCCAAACACCCTAGCGGCGAGCAGTACTTC
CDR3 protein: CASNLLPKHPSGEQYF

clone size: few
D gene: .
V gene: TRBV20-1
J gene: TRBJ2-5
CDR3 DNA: TGCAGTGCTAGAGATGTCGACAGGCTACAAGAGACCCAGTACTTC
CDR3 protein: CSARDVDRLQETQYF

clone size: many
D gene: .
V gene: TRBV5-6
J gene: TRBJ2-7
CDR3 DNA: TGTGCCAGCAGTTTTCTCTACGAGCAGTACTTC
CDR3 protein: CASSFLYEQYF

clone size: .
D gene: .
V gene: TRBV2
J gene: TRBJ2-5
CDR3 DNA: TGTGCCAGCAGTGAAGTGGCGAGACTGGGGGACACCGGTGTGGAGACCCAGTACTTC
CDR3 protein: CASSEVARLGDTGVETQYF

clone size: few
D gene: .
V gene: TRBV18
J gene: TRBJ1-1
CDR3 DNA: TGTGCCAGCTCACCAATCATCCGGGCCGCTTTCTTT
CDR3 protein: CASSPIIRAAFF

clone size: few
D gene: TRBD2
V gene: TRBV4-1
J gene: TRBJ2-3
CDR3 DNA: TGCGCCAGCAGGGACCAGCGGGGTCGCACAGATACGCAGTATTTT
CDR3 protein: CASRDQRGRTDTQYF

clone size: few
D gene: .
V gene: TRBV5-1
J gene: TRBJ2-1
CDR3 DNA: TGCGCCAGCAGCTCGGAACCGGGAGTTCGGTTCTTC
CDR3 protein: CASSSEPGVRFF

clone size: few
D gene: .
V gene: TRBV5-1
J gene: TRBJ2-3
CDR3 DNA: TGCGCCAGCAGCCCCAGCGCGCCCACAGATACGCAGTATTTT
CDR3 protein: CASSPSAPTDTQYF

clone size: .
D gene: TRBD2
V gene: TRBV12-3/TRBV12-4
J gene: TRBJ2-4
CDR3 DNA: TGTGCCAGCAGTCCCGGGACTAGCGGGAGTCGGATTCAGTACTTC
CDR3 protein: CASSPGTSGSRIQYF

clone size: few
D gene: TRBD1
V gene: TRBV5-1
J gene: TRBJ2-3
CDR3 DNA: TGCGCCAGCCGGAAGGACAGGGGAGATACGCAGTATTTT
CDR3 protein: CASRKDRGDTQYF

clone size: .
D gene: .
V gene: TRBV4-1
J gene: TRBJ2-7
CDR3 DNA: TGCGCCAGCAGCCAAGATCGGCGGGAAACGGATTACGAGCAGTACTTC
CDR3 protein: CASSQDRRETDYEQYF

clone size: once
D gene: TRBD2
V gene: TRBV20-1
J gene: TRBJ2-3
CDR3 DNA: TGCAGTGCTAGAGGTCGGGCGGGAGGGTCGAACACAGATACGCAGTATTTT
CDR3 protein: CSARGRAGGSNTDTQYF

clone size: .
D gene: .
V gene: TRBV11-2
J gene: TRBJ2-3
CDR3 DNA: TGTGCCAGCAGCTTCAGTACAGGTAGCACAGATACGCAGTATTTT
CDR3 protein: CASSFSTGSTDTQYF

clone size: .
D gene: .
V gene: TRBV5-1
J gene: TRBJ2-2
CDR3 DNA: TGCGCCAGCAGCTTGGCCGGACAGAACCCCGGGGAGCTGTTTTTT
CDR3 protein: CASSLAGQNPGELFF

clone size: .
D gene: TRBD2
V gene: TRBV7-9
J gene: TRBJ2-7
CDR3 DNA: TGTGCCAGCAGCTTAGCGGGAGGGCCTATCTACGAGCAGTACTTC
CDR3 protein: CASSLAGGPIYEQYF

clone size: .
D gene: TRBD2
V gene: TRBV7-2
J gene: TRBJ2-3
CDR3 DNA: TGTGCCAGCAGCTTATGGGGCGGGAGTGGCACAGATACGCAGTATTTT
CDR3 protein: CASSLWGGSGTDTQYF

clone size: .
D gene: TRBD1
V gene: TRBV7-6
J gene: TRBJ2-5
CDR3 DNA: TGTGCCAGCAGTTACGACAGGGTCAAGACCCAGTACTTC
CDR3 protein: CASSYDRVKTQYF

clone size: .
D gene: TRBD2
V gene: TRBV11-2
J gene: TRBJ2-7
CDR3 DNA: TGTGCCAGCAGCTCCCTAGCGGGAGGGCCTTGCCAGTACTTC
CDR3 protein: CASSSLAGGPCQYF

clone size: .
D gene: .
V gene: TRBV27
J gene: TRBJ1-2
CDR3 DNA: TGTGCCAGCAGTCAAACAGTGTCCTATGGCTACACCTTC
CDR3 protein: CASSQTVSYGYTF

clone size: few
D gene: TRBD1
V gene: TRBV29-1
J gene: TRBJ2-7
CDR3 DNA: TGCAGCGTTGCTCCCGGGACAGGGGGCGGCGAGCAGTACTTC
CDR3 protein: CSVAPGTGGGEQYF

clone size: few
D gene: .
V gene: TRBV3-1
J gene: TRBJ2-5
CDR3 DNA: TGTGCCAGCAGCCAATTGGACAGATACCCAGAGACCCAGTACTTC
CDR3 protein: CASSQLDRYPETQYF

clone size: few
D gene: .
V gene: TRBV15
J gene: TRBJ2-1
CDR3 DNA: TGTGCCACCAGGGCGGGGGCATCCTACAATGAGCAGTTCTTC
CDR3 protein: CATRAGASYNEQFF

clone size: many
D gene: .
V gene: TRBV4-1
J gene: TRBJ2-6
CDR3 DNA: TGCGCCAGCAGCCAAAGTTCCACAGGAGGCGGGGCCAACGTCCTGACTTTC
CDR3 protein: CASSQSSTGGGANVLTF